The next 19 T cell receptor beta chains were all read from a single sample in a study of blood T cell repertoires in COVID-19. Measured with immunoSEQ multiplex PCR; TCRdb has only the in-frame clones, and not every one. Among 250,000 or so clones listed, approximately 88% were seen once. The sample was PBMCs or T cells enriched from blood (not recorded which). All receptors derive from a woman aged 40 to 50 who had been exposed to COVID-19.

The rearrangement joins TRBV5-6 to TRBJ1-2; D is unresolved. The germline CDR1 and CDR2 sequences are SGHDT and YYEEEE. CDR3 length: 16 residues. Trimming took off 0 bases at V and 4 bases at J, with 16 bases between the two ends. CDR3 sequence: CASSLDGIINPYGYTF. Here the CDR3 DNA reads TGTGCCAGCAGCTTGGACGGGATCATAAACCCCTATGGCTACACCTTC.

In its sample, this clone was seen a few times. J is TRBJ1-2 and V is TRBV3-1 (or the pseudogene TRBV3-2); 7 bases map to TRBD1. The length of the CDR3 is 16 residues. Germline CDR1 is LGHDT and CDR2 is YNNKEL (reference sequence). After removal of 4 bases from V and 7 bases from J, the junction contained 15 bases not matched to a gene. The chain's CDR3 is CASSRGDSRSGAGYTF. CDR3 coding DNA: TGTGCCAGCAGCCGTGGGGACAGTCGTAGTGGAGCTGGCTACACCTTC.

A remark on this clone: At one end the junction does not follow the germline gene, possibly because of a read error. The chain combines TRBV24-1 with TRBJ1-2; the D is unclear. The length of the CDR3 is 13 residues. The germline V gene has CDR1 KGHDR and CDR2 SFDVKD. CDR3 in amino acids: CATSDWRRRGYTF. For the CDR3, the DNA is TGTGCCACCAGCGATTGGAGAAGGCGTGGCTACACCTTC.

This sequence joins TRBV28 and TRBJ2-5, with 7 bases aligning to TRBD1. The CDR3 totals 14 residues. Trimming took 7 bases from V and 0 from J; bases not matched to a gene: 5. Germline-derived CDR1 and CDR2 are MDHEN and SYDVKM. The CDR3 DNA reads TGTGCCAGCACTACAGGGGCCTACCAAGAGACCCAGTACTTC. Residues: CASTTGAYQETQYF.

Notes on this clone: One junction end disagrees with the germline gene, perhaps due to a read error. V is TRBV30 and J is TRBJ1-4, with TRBD1 identical over 7 bases. Germline CDR1 is GTSNPN and CDR2 is SVGIG (reference sequence). CDR3 length: 13 amino acids. The CDR3 sequence: CACSGQRGSLWVF. CDR3 sequence (DNA): TGTGCTTGTTCGGGACAGCGGGGGAGCCTATGGGTTTTT.

The chain couples TRBV7-9 to TRBJ1-2; D ambiguous. The CDR3 has 13 residues. Germline V gene lookup returns CDR1 SEHNR and CDR2 FQNEAQ (reference sequence). Trimming cost V 0 bases and J 8 bases, with 10 bases left between them. The CDR3 loop is CASSLAGGGGYTF. The CDR3 coding sequence is TGTGCCAGCAGCTTAGCGGGAGGAGGGGGCTACACCTTC.

The chain combines TRBV30 with TRBJ1-4; 10 positions agree with TRBD1. The germline V gene encodes CDR1 GTSNPN and CDR2 SVGIG (reference sequence). V lost 1 base to trimming and J lost 7 bases; unmatched junction nucleotides: 6. The CDR3 has 15 residues. CDR3 nucleotide sequence: TGTGCCTGGAGTGGGACAGGGGGTTGGGGTGAAAAACTGTTTTTT. This translates into CAWSGTGGWGEKLFF.

The V call is TRBV25-1, the J call TRBJ1-2; 8 bases line up with TRBD1. This CDR3 comprises 15 residues. Per germline, CDR1 MGHDK and CDR2 SYGVNS. Germline trimming cut 4 bases from V and 5 bases from J; bases unmatched to any gene: 9. For the CDR3, the DNA is TGTGCCAGCAGTGCTATCCTGACAGGGGAATATGGCTACACCTTC. Amino acid sequence: CASSAILTGEYGYTF.

The rearrangement joins TRBV19 to TRBJ1-2; D ambiguous. The germline CDR1 and CDR2 sequences are LNHDA and SQIVND (reference sequence). The CDR3 loop spans 13 amino acids. Between the trimmed V and J ends, which lost 3 bases and 6 bases, there was a span of 11 bases. The CDR3: CASSINGLDGYTF. The CDR3 DNA reads TGTGCCAGTAGTATTAACGGTTTGGATGGCTACACCTTC.

The CDR3 loop reads CASSFLTDPSYEQYF. DNA of the CDR3: TGCGCCAGCAGCTTCCTGACAGATCCCTCCTACGAGCAGTACTTC. The genes are TRBV5-1 and TRBJ2-7, with a tentative D call TRBD1 (5 bases). Germline values: CDR1 SGHRS, CDR2 YFSETQ. The CDR3 loop spans 15 amino acids. Trimming stripped 2 bases from V and 0 bases from J, with 12 bases between.

This clone was picked up one time. V and J are TRBV7-2 and TRBJ2-2, with 7 bases fitting TRBD1. The germline CDR1 and CDR2 sequences are SGHTA and FQGNSA. This CDR3 region has 16 residues. V gave up 5 bases and J gave up 0 bases; unmatched junction bases: 6. CDR3: CASSSFGTANTGELFF. The DNA for the CDR3 is TGTGCCAGCAGCAGCTTTGGGACAGCGAACACCGGGGAGCTGTTTTTT.

The chain links TRBV5-1 to TRBJ1-1, with 9 positions matching TRBD1. Germline values: CDR1 SGHRS, CDR2 YFSETQ. After removal of 5 bases from V and 5 bases from J, the junction contained 4 bases not matched to a gene. The CDR3 length is 13 residues. Here the CDR3 reads CASSFGQGTEAFF. CDR3 bases: TGCGCCAGCAGTTTTGGACAGGGGACTGAAGCTTTCTTT.

The chain links TRBV7-7 to TRBJ2-1; no clear D. Germline V gives CDR1 SSHAT, CDR2 FNYEAQ (reference sequence). Trimming pared 3 bases from V and 0 bases from J, leaving 9 bases between. This CDR3 comprises 15 residues. This CDR3 is CASSFYLSSYNEQFF. CDR3 DNA sequence: TGTGCCAGCAGCTTTTATCTTAGCTCCTACAATGAGCAGTTCTTC.

The gene calls are TRBV27 and TRBJ2-7, with 10 bases lining up with TRBD2. The germline CDR1 and CDR2 sequences are MNHEY and SMNVEV (reference sequence). CDR3 length: 18 residues. The V gene end was trimmed by 4 bases and the J gene end by 3 bases; junction bases not matched to a gene: 15. CDR3 DNA sequence: TGTGCCAGCAGTTCAAGCGCCCCGAGCGGGGGGGCAGTCTACGAGCAGTACTTC. This codes for CASSSSAPSGGAVYEQYF.

The J gene is TRBJ2-7, the V gene TRBV6-5; tentative D call: TRBD2 (6 bases). Germline values: CDR1 MNHEY, CDR2 SVGAGI. Trimming stripped 2 bases from V and 2 bases from J, with 16 bases between. CDR3 length: 16 residues. The CDR3 coding sequence is TGTGCCAGCAGTTACGACCCGGGGGAACCCCCCTACGAGCAGTACGTC. It specifies CASSYDPGEPPYEQYV.

This rearrangement joins TRBV4-2 to TRBJ2-2; TRBD2 agrees at 11 bases. J lost 6 bases, V lost 4 bases, and 10 bases had no gene match. Germline V gives CDR1 LGHNA, CDR2 YNFKEQ. The length of the CDR3 is 17 residues. The CDR3 loop reads CASSPGTSGRRAGELFF. The CDR3, as DNA: TGTGCCAGCAGCCCCGGCACTAGCGGGAGAAGGGCCGGGGAGCTGTTTTTT.

This chain uses TRBV24-1 with TRBJ1-1, with D possibly TRBD1 on 6 matching bases. V shed 10 bases and J shed 1 base, with 18 bases lying between them. CDR3 size: 15 residues. Looked up from germline, CDR1 is KGHDR and CDR2 is SFDVKD. The CDR3 loop is CATQGRGSKNTEAFF. The CDR3 DNA follows: TGTGCCACGCAAGGGAGGGGGTCCAAGAACACTGAAGCTTTCTTT.

This clone was seen a single time. V usage is TRBV27 and J usage is TRBJ1-5; 10 nucleotides match TRBD1. Germline trimming cut 6 bases from V and 4 bases from J; bases unmatched to any gene: 9. Germline CDR1 MNHEY, CDR2 SMNVEV (reference sequence). The length of the CDR3 is 16 residues. CDR3 DNA sequence: TGTGCCAGCAGCCCCTGGACAGGGGGTCAAAATCAGCCCCAGCATTTT. Translating it yields CASSPWTGGQNQPQHF.

This clone was seen once. The chain is built from TRBV6-5 and TRBJ2-5; TRBD1 matches 7 bases. CDR1 MNHEY and CDR2 SVGAGI come from the germline V gene. This CDR3 is 14 amino acids long. Trimming removed 2 bases from V and 5 bases from J; junction bases left unmatched: 5. CDR3 sequence reads: CASSYGTALETQYF. The CDR3 DNA is TGTGCCAGCAGTTACGGGACAGCCCTCGAGACCCAGTACTTC.